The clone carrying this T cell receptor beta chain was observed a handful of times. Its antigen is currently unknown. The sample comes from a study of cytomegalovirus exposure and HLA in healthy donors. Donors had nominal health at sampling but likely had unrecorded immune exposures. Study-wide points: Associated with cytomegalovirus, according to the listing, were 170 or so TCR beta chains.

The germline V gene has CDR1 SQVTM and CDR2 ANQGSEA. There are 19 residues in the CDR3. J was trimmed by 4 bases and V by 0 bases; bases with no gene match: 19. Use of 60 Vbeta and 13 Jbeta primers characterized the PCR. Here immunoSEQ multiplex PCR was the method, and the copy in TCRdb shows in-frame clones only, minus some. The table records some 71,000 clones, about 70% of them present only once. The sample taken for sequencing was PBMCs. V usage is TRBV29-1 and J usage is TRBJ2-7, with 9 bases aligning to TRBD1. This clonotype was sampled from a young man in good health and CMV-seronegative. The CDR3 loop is CSVEDRGTGSSQIRYEQYF. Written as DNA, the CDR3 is TGCAGCGTTGAAGATAGAGGGACAGGGAGTTCCCAAATAAGGTACGAGCAGTACTTC.